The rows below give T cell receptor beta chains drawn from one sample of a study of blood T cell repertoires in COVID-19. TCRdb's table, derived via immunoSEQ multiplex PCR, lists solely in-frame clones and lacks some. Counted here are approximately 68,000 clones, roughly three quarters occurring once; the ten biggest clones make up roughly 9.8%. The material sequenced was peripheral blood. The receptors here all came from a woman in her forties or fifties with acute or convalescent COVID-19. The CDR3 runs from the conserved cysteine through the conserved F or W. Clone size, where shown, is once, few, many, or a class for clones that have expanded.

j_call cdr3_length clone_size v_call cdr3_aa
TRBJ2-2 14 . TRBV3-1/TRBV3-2 CASSQAGNTGELFF
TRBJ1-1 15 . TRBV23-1 CASSQCPCPDTEAFF
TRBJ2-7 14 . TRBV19 CASRFRDTSYEQYF
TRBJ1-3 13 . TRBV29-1 CSGLQGGGNTIYF
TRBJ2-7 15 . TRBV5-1 CASRSGTGGGYEQYF
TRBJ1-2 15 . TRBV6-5 CASTNSGGSYYGYTF
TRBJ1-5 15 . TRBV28 CASSLFRNSNQPQHF
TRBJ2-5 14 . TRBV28 CASRVTDLRETQYF
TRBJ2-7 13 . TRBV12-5 CASGLNWGREQYF
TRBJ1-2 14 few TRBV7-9 CASSFAGTNYGYTF
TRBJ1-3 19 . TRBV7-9 CASSTKTWAGPLSGNTIYF
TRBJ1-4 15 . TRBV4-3 CASSQVRAWSEKLFF
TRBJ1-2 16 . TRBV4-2 CASSQVTPSSDYGYTF
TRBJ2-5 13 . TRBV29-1 CSVEESAAETQYF
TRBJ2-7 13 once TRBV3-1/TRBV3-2 CASSQAGLHEQYF
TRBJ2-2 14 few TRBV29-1 CSVDRTGNTGELFF
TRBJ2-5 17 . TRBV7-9 CASSYRLAGDYQETQYF
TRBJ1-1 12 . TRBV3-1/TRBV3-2 CASSSAGTEAFF
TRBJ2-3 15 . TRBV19 CASSPRDILTDTQYF
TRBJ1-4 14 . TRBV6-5 CASSPGITNEKLFF
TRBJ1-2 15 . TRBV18 CASSPAENRHYGYTF
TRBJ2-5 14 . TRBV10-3 CAIRGTGEVETQYF
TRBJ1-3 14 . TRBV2 CASSEGYGRNTIYF
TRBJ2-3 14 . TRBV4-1 CASSLGLRADTQYF
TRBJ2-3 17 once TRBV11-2 CASSPRRTSGDRDTQYF